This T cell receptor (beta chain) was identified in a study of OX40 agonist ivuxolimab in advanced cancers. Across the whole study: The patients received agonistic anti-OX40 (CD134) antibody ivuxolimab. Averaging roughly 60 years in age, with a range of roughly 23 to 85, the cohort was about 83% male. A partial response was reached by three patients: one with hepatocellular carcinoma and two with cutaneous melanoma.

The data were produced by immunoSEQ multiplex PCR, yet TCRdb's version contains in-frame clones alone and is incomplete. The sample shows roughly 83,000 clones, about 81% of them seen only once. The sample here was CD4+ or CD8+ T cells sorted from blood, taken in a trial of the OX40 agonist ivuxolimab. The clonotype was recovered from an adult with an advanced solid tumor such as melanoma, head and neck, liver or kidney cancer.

The CDR3 nucleotides read TGTGCCAGCAGCCCCAAGGGACAGCTGAGCACTGAAGCTTTCTTT. Encoded protein: CASSPKGQLSTEAFF. This chain uses TRBV9 with TRBJ1-1; 7 bases map to TRBD1. CDR1 and CDR2 (germline): SGDLS, YYNGEE. Trimming at V came to 4 bases and at J to 4 bases, leaving 10 bases not matched to a gene. The CDR3 is 15 amino acids.